Below, 24 T cell receptor beta chains from the same sample are listed, as sequenced in a study of OX40 agonist ivuxolimab in advanced cancers. The method was immunoSEQ multiplex PCR; TCRdb's version includes in-frame clones alone and lacks a portion of them. The sample records about 12,000 clones, 81% being singletons. The material sequenced was CD4+ or CD8+ T cells sorted from blood, taken in a trial of the OX40 agonist ivuxolimab. Receptors were obtained from an adult with an advanced solid tumor such as melanoma, head and neck, liver or kidney cancer.

The genes are TRBV19 and TRBJ2-1; 8 bases align to TRBD2. The trim removed 3 bases at V and 7 bases at J, leaving 8 bases unmatched. This CDR3 contains 15 residues. Germline loops: CDR1 LNHDA, CDR2 SQIVND (reference sequence). CDR3 sequence: CASSMRAGVRNEQFF. In DNA form, the CDR3 reads TGTGCCAGTAGTATGAGAGCGGGAGTAAGAAATGAGCAGTTCTTC.

The chain employs TRBV10-3 and TRBJ2-3; 10 positions agree with TRBD2. CDR3 length equals 14 residues. The V and J ends lost 6 bases and 5 bases, in that order; junction bases with no gene match: 5. CDR1 and CDR2 (germline): ENHRY, SYGVKD. CDR3 nucleotides: TGTGCCATCAGGGGAGCGGGAGGGCAAGATACGCAGTATTTT. This translates into CAIRGAGGQDTQYF.

The chain uses TRBV27 and TRBJ2-1; D is unclear. CDR3 length: 12 amino acids. Germline CDR1 is MNHEY and CDR2 is SMNVEV (reference sequence). Trimming shortened V by 4 bases and J by 4 bases, and 5 bases separated the two germline ends. The CDR3 here is CASSYGYNEQFF. The CDR3 region has the DNA TGTGCCAGCAGTTACGGATACAATGAGCAGTTCTTC.

Notes on this clone: Its ends do not fully match the called genes, so a read error is possible. V gene TRBV20-1 combines with J gene TRBJ1-2, with D unclear. CDR1 DFQATT and CDR2 SNEGSKA come from the germline V gene (reference sequence). The CDR3 consists of 9 residues. The CDR3 DNA is TGCAGTGCTAGAGCTTTGTCGGAGTTC. Its translation: CSARALSEF.

The chain carries TRBV6-4 and TRBJ2-1, with D unresolved. The length of the CDR3 is 15 residues. V lost 3 bases and J lost 0, with 9 bases in between. CDR1 MRHNA and CDR2 SNTAGT come from the germline V gene. The CDR3 nucleotides are TGTGCCAGCAGTGAAACACATGCCTCCTACAATGAGCAGTTCTTC. Translated: CASSETHASYNEQFF.

The table lists this clone with a few counts. This rearrangement joins TRBV28 to TRBJ1-5, with 8 bases identical to TRBD1. Germline CDR1 is MDHEN and CDR2 is SYDVKM. The CDR3 extends over 15 amino acids. Germline trimming cut 5 bases from V and 4 bases from J; bases unmatched to any gene: 7. The CDR3 nucleotides read TGTGCCAGCAGTCCCTGGACAGGGAGAAATCAGCCCCAGCATTTT. Encoded protein: CASSPWTGRNQPQHF.

This clone showed up just once. This sequence joins TRBV6-5 and TRBJ2-1; maybe TRBD2 (5 bases). Trimming cost V 6 bases and J 9 bases, with 15 bases left between them. Germline V lookup: CDR1 MNHEY, CDR2 SVGAGI. This CDR3 has 13 residues. The CDR3 spells CASSRPLVGEQFF. The CDR3 bases are TGTGCCAGCAGCCGGCCACTAGTTGGTGAGCAGTTCTTC.

This clone was recorded once. The V and J genes are TRBV7-9 and TRBJ2-7; weak D call: TRBD2 (5 bases). Germline V gives CDR1 SEHNR, CDR2 FQNEAQ (reference sequence). This CDR3 has 14 amino acids. Trimming took off 1 base at V and 4 bases at J, with 11 bases between the two ends. CDR3 amino acids: CASSLGGAMYEQYF. DNA for the CDR3: TGTGCCAGCAGCTTAGGGGGAGCTATGTACGAGCAGTACTTC.

The V and J genes are TRBV15 and TRBJ2-1, with 8 bases aligning to TRBD2. There are 14 residues in the CDR3. V lost 1 base and J lost 8; bases outside the gene matches: 4. Germline V CDR1 and CDR2: LNHNV, YYDKDF (reference sequence). The CDR3 reads CATSRGREGHEQFF. The CDR3 DNA follows: TGTGCCACCAGCAGAGGTCGGGAGGGCCATGAGCAGTTCTTC. Together with reference TRBV15 and TRBJ2-1, the CDR3 gives the full variable domain: DAMVIQNPRYQVTQFGKPVTLSCSQTLNHNVMYWYQQKSSQAPKLLFHYYDKDFNNEADTPDNFQSRRPNTSFCFLDIRSPGLGDTAMYLCATSRGREGHEQFFGPGTRLTVL.

The count of this clone is one. V is TRBV27 and J is TRBJ1-5, with D unclear. V gave up 5 bases and J gave up 0 bases, with 11 bases separating them. The CDR3 consists of 15 residues. Germline assignment: CDR1 MNHEY and CDR2 SMNVEV (reference sequence). The DNA of the CDR3 is TGTGCCAGCAGTGCGGGATTTTATAGCAATCAGCCCCAGCATTTT. Residues: CASSAGFYSNQPQHF.

This clone was picked up one time. The genes are TRBV4-1 and TRBJ1-1, with D tentatively TRBD1 (5 bases). Germline V CDR1 and CDR2: MGHRA, YSYEKL. V lost 1 base and J 0 bases, leaving 12 bases between the germline ends. The CDR3 runs 16 residues. CDR3 amino acids: CASSQGQSDMNTEAFF. The CDR3 nucleotides read TGCGCCAGCAGCCAAGGACAGAGCGACATGAACACTGAAGCTTTCTTT.

J is TRBJ2-1 and V is TRBV29-1; TRBD2 matches at 7 bases. The CDR3 contains 13 residues. CDR1 is SQVTM and CDR2 is ANQGSEA in the germline V gene. The J segment lost 4 bases and the V segment lost 4 bases, leaving 4 bases of the junction unmatched. Here the CDR3 reads CSVVSGAYNEQFF. The CDR3 bases are TGCAGCGTTGTAAGCGGGGCATACAATGAGCAGTTCTTC.

This sequence joins TRBV4-1 and TRBJ2-1, with TRBD1 as a possible D gene (6 bases). Per the germline V gene, CDR1 is MGHRA and CDR2 is YSYEKL. Trimming removed 0 bases from V and 6 bases from J, with 12 bases in between. The CDR3 is 15 residues long. The CDR3 nucleotides read TGCGCCAGCAGCCAAGACAGGGGTTTAGGCAATGAGCAGTTCTTC. The encoded protein is CASSQDRGLGNEQFF.

The chain uses TRBV6-5 and TRBJ2-1; tentatively, D is TRBD2 (6 bases). Germline V lookup: CDR1 MNHEY, CDR2 SVGAGI. The CDR3 loop spans 15 amino acids. V shed 0 bases and J shed 8 bases, with 14 bases lying between them. Written as DNA, the CDR3 is TGTGCCAGCAGTTACTCGAGCGCCCGGAGGGATGAGCAGTTCTTC. Protein product: CASSYSSARRDEQFF.

This clone showed up just once. CDR3 residues: CASSPEGAATQYF. In DNA form, the CDR3 reads TGTGCCAGCAGCCCAGAGGGGGCAGCTACGCAGTATTTT. This chain uses TRBV27 with TRBJ2-3; TRBD1 agrees at 7 bases. The CDR3 spans 13 residues. V lost 6 bases, J lost 8 bases, and 8 bases stayed unmatched. Germline CDR1 reads MNHEY; CDR2 reads SMNVEV (reference sequence).

A remark on this clone: A read error may account for a junction end that differs from germline. DNA for the CDR3: TGTGCCAGCAGCAAAGACAGCTACGAGCAGTACTTC. This encodes CASSKDSYEQYF. The chain carries TRBV4-2 and TRBJ2-7; a possible D gene is TRBD1 (5 bases). The CDR3 sequence is 12 residues long. In germline, CDR1 is LGHNA, CDR2 YNFKEQ.

This rearrangement joins TRBV15 to TRBJ2-2; possible D gene TRBD2, 6 bases. The CDR3 consists of 15 residues. Trimming stripped 3 bases from V and 7 bases from J, with 15 bases between. CDR1 is LNHNV and CDR2 is YYDKDF in the germline V gene (reference sequence). The CDR3 spells CATSRTGVVVGELFF. The CDR3 nucleotides read TGTGCCACCAGCAGGACGGGGGTGGTTGTCGGGGAGCTGTTTTTT.

The rearrangement uses TRBV9 and TRBJ2-7; D is unresolved. This CDR3 region has 14 residues. V was cut by 4 bases and J by 5 bases, with 16 bases left in between. Germline assignment: CDR1 SGDLS and CDR2 YYNGEE. CDR3 loop: CASSRGVGIHEQYF. CDR3 in DNA: TGTGCCAGCAGCAGAGGAGTAGGGATCCACGAGCAGTACTTC. Looking up the rest from reference TRBV9 and TRBJ2-7 gives the full variable domain: DSGVTQTPKHLITATGQRVTLRCSPRSGDLSVYWYQQSLDQGLQFLIQYYNGEERAKGNILERFSAQQFPDLHSELNLSSLELGDSALYFCASSRGVGIHEQYFGPGTRLTVT.

The genes are TRBV4-2 and TRBJ2-1; 10 nucleotides agree with TRBD2. V lost 0 bases to trimming and J lost 8 bases; unmatched junction nucleotides: 4. CDR1 is LGHNA, CDR2 YNFKEQ, per germline. The CDR3 runs to 15 residues. CDR3 DNA: TGTGCCAGCAGCCAAGATACTAGCGGGAAGGATGAGCAGTTCTTC. Encoded protein: CASSQDTSGKDEQFF.

The chain uses TRBV29-1 and TRBJ2-4, with D maybe TRBD1 (6 bases). Germline V lookup: CDR1 SQVTM, CDR2 ANQGSEA. V was shortened by 7 bases and J by 7 bases, with 23 bases between the two germline ends. The CDR3 sequence is 15 residues long. Here the CDR3 DNA reads TGCAGCGCCTGGGACACTAACATTAAGGGGAACATTCAGTACTTC. It is translated as CSAWDTNIKGNIQYF.

This clone was observed once. This chain joins TRBV6-6 and TRBJ1-5; D perhaps matches TRBD1 (5 bases). This CDR3 spans 15 amino acids. V lost 2 bases, J lost 4 bases, and 12 bases lay in between. Germline V gene sequence: CDR1 MNHNY, CDR2 SVGAGI (reference sequence). In nucleotides, the CDR3 is TGTGCCAGCAGTTACCACGATGGGGGAAATCAGCCCCAGCATTTT. This translates into CASSYHDGGNQPQHF.

J is TRBJ2-2 and V is TRBV4-3, with TRBD1 identical over 7 bases. Germline values: CDR1 LGHNA, CDR2 YSLEER. The J segment lost 7 bases and the V segment lost 2 bases, leaving 7 bases of the junction unmatched. The CDR3 consists of 15 residues. The CDR3: CASSQTGVTNGELFF. CDR3 nucleotide sequence: TGCGCCAGCAGCCAAACAGGGGTAACGAACGGGGAGCTGTTTTTT.

The chain recombines TRBV7-6 with TRBJ2-7; TRBD1 aligns across 9 bases. Germline CDR1 SGHVS, CDR2 FNYEAQ. CDR3 length: 13 residues. After removal of 5 bases from V and 6 bases from J, the junction contained 5 bases not matched to a gene. Written as DNA, the CDR3 is TGTGCCAGCAGCCTGACAGGGGGGAGCGAGCAGTACTTC. Its protein product is CASSLTGGSEQYF.

The J gene is TRBJ2-5, the V gene TRBV21-1; TRBD2 is the table's D call, not checked against the DNA. TRBV21-1 is given as a pseudogene. This CDR3 has 13 residues. The CDR3 DNA sequence: TGTGCCAGCAGCAGGGGCGGGGGAGAGACCCAGTACTTC. Amino acids: CASSRGGGETQYF.